This entry describes one T cell receptor beta chain. Its target is unknown. DNA at about 200 ng, 25,000 to 35,000 T cell genomes, went into sorted-subset replicate PCRs. TCRdb keeps only in-frame clones here, not all; method: immunoSEQ multiplex PCR. The sample lists about 960,000 clones, approximately 80% occurring once. None of the donors, who were healthy HIV-negative adults, had recently had acute infections or vaccinations. This sample is drawn from a study of shared clonotypes between healthy human individuals. CDR3 size: 13 residues. CDR1 is SNHLY and CDR2 is FYNNEI in the germline V gene. Trimming cost V 5 bases and J 8 bases, with 13 bases left between them. Whole-study findings and limits: A reduction in generation probabilities was seen for non-shared clonotypes relative to those shared by all four donors. With a few donors compared, 4.5% to 6.5% of naive CD4 clonotypes were shared.

This TCR was recovered from a man aged 18 to 35 in good health. This chain connects TRBV2 to TRBJ2-1; D not certain. The source material was memory CD4+ T cells sorted from blood. Specified subset: CD45RA-negative fraction. The DNA of the CDR3 is TGTGCCAGCAGTTCCCAAGGGCGCGATGAGCAGTTCTTC. The encoded protein is CASSSQGRDEQFF.